This T cell receptor beta chain was sequenced for a study of blood T cells in healthy people across ages (dated by TCRdb to about 2015). Concerning the study at large: Template switching captured roughly one uniquely barcoded TCR beta cDNA molecule per two T cells in model experiments. Using deep sequencing normalized with unique cDNA molecular identifiers, the study measured how TCR beta repertoire diversity changes with age. Donors were grouped into four age groups: young (average roughly 15 years), middle-aged (around 39), aged (around 60) and long-lived (approximately 75). Donors of different ages were randomly distributed across sequencing lanes to avoid experimental bias. Two additional independent replicas of 1 million unique cDNA reads from the same blood draw were analyzed for two donors (one aged 18 to 30 and one aged 80 or older).

General findings and caveats noted by the study authors: As age increased, observed TCR beta diversity per million T cells dropped in a roughly linear way, and a significant reduction was already evident by age 40. The CMV infection status of donors was not known, potentially confounding age-related changes in expanded clonotypes. The percentage of naive T cells measured by flow cytometry correlated strongly with observed TCR beta diversity. Estimates of total diversity based on one million sequenced T cells were regarded as lower bounds and as underestimates. Bulk unsorted PBMC profiling prevented conclusive comparison of naive and antigen-experienced compartments. The long-lived group showed more naive CD4+ T cells, fewer expanded clones and increased TCR diversity than the aged group, suggesting age selection.

Worth noting for this clonotype: Its antigen specificity is not known. Base-call qualities are not available, and no considerably larger clone is one nucleotide away.

V loses 2 bases, J loses 1 base, and the germline ends lie 11 bases apart. CDR1 MRHNA and CDR2 SNTAGT were looked up in the germline V gene. Including cysteine and phenylalanine, the CDR3 has 15 amino acids. Just CDR3 DNA is preserved here, 45 bases in frame from base 1. Libraries were made using 5' RACE. These reads were obtained on an Illumina HiSeq 2500. A second PCR of 7 to 11 cycles was performed with a sample-barcoded 5' primer and a J-beta primer mix. A unique molecular identifier was introduced onto each TCR beta cDNA molecule by a template-switch 5' adaptor carrying 12 random nucleotides. At least 2.5 million CDR3-containing paired-end reads were obtained from each sample. First-strand cDNA was synthesized from all RNA with the Mint cDNA synthesis kit, primed by a TRBC-specific oligonucleotide. After uracil-DNA glycosylase treatment, a first 18-cycle PCR used universal primers M1SS and BC2_uni_R on all cDNA. From the authors' description of their analysis: For normalization, 1 million high-quality reads, each with a distinct molecular identifier, were randomly selected from each sample. Reads with shared molecular identifiers were discarded instead of being binned into consensus sequences. MiTCR, set to a Q25 quality threshold and the strictest error-elimination algorithm, was used for CDR3 identification, clonotype clustering and error correction. Lower-bound total TCR beta diversity was estimated with a nonparametric unseen species model using Euler transformation. TCRdb's own reprocessing of the public reads used fastp at Q25 and MiXCR and kept productive beta chains. CDR3 protein duplicates are merged, each entry listing the most common genes and DNA. The V and J calls here are based on TCRdb, not the publication. The sample table shows some 1.5 million distinct CDR3 sequences, and roughly 28% are seen once. In total, the top ten clones hold roughly 8% of the sample.

Systemically healthy Caucasian individuals from Russia, 35 to 40 in total and aged about 6 to 95 years, were included as donors. Each donor gave roughly 9.5 milliliters of peripheral blood, collected into EDTA-treated Vacutainer tubes. Ficoll-Paque density-gradient centrifugation was used to isolate PBMCs, with at least 7 million obtained per sample. Trizol reagent was used to extract total RNA from PBMCs, with at least 5 micrograms per sample. For every donor, an aliquot of PBMCs went through flow cytometry to measure the percentages of naive CD45RAhigh/CD27high T cells. The rearranged chain carries TRBV6-4 and TRBJ1-1; possibly the D gene is TRBD1, per 5 matching bases. The receptor was derived from a woman aged 30 to 39 in good health. What was sequenced was blood. The CDR3 loop reads CASSDGEGWNTEAFF. Here is the DNA: TGTGCCAGCAGTGACGGGGAGGGGTGGAACACTGAAGCTTTCTTT.